The source of this T cell receptor (beta chain) is a study of CD4+ T cells in melanoma. Study-wide findings and caveats: In melanoma, neoantigen-specific CD4+ T cells reportedly differed in differentiation state. A reported correlation linked neoantigen-specific CD4+ T cells to CD8+, macrophage and B cell function.

Looked up from germline, CDR1 is SGHRS and CDR2 is YFSETQ. CDR3 size: 13 residues. After removal of 4 bases from V and 3 bases from J, the junction contained 4 bases not matched to a gene. Profiling relied on immunoSEQ multiplex PCR, and the TCRdb table lists in-frame clones only, not all of them. The table lists around 13,000 clones, just over 70% of them singletons, with 11% in the top ten. On this clone itself: The antigen is unknown.

The TCR comes from a human donor with melanoma. The rearrangement uses TRBV5-1 and TRBJ2-7, with 7 bases lining up with TRBD1. Sequencing was performed on cells from a culture (not recorded whether cultured in vitro). CDR3 coding DNA: TGCGCCAGCAGCACGGGACAGAGCTACGAGCAGTACTTC. Translation gives CASSTGQSYEQYF. The full variable domain, in which reference TRBV5-1 and TRBJ2-7 provide the parts outside the CDR3, is KAGVTQTPRYLIKTRGQQVTLSCSPISGHRSVSWYQQTPGQGLQFLFEYFSETQRNKGNFPGRFSGRQFSNSRSEMNVSTLELGDSALYLCASSTGQSYEQYFGPGTRLTVT.